Listed below are T cell receptor beta chains from one sample, sequenced in a study of brain T cells in children with intractable seizures. The repertoire was sequenced with immunoSEQ multiplex PCR; TCRdb's copy has only in-frame clones and lacks some. Among tens of thousands of clones, about 92% were seen once, and the ten largest hold around 1.6%. The source was peripheral blood, collected at surgery. Receptors originate from a boy under two years old with tuberous sclerosis and intractable seizures. The CDR3 runs from the conserved cysteine through the conserved F or W. Each record gives: J gene, V gene, D gene, clone size, CDR3 protein, CDR3 DNA. D genes are given only for firm matches. Only some rows state a clone size, as once, few, many or a class for expanded clones.

j_gene: TRBJ2-7
v_gene: TRBV9
d_gene: TRBD1
abundance: few
CDR3aa: CASSTGTDYEQYF
CDR3nt: TGTGCCAGCAGCACCGGGACAGACTACGAGCAGTACTTC

j_gene: TRBJ2-1
v_gene: TRBV9
d_gene: TRBD1
abundance: -
CDR3aa: CASTLGDRGQGEQFF
CDR3nt: TGTGCCAGCACCTTGGGGGACAGGGGGCAAGGTGAGCAGTTCTTC

j_gene: TRBJ1-1
v_gene: TRBV5-1
d_gene: -
abundance: -
CDR3aa: CASSFQGRWAEAFF
CDR3nt: TGCGCCAGCAGCTTTCAGGGCCGTTGGGCTGAAGCTTTCTTT

j_gene: TRBJ1-2
v_gene: TRBV6-5
d_gene: -
abundance: -
CDR3aa: CASKMSGYDYGYTF
CDR3nt: TGTGCCAGCAAGATGTCAGGGTACGACTATGGCTACACCTTC

j_gene: TRBJ2-1
v_gene: TRBV5-1
d_gene: TRBD1
abundance: -
CDR3aa: CASRAGQGAVWEQFF
CDR3nt: TGCGCCAGCAGGGCGGGACAGGGGGCTGTATGGGAGCAGTTCTTC

j_gene: TRBJ2-7
v_gene: TRBV25-1
d_gene: TRBD1
abundance: -
CDR3aa: CASSSNEGQGAKEQYF
CDR3nt: TGTGCCAGCAGTTCAAACGAGGGACAGGGGGCTAAAGAGCAGTACTTC

j_gene: TRBJ2-6
v_gene: TRBV11-2
d_gene: -
abundance: -
CDR3aa: CASRIGGYGANVLTF
CDR3nt: TGTGCCAGCAGGATAGGTGGTTACGGGGCCAACGTCCTGACTTTC

j_gene: TRBJ1-2
v_gene: TRBV19
d_gene: TRBD1
abundance: -
CDR3aa: CASSVRGYGYTF
CDR3nt: TGTGCCAGTAGTGTCAGGGGGTATGGCTACACCTTC

j_gene: TRBJ1-2
v_gene: TRBV13
d_gene: -
abundance: -
CDR3aa: CASSPSGTPYGYTF
CDR3nt: TGTGCCAGCAGCCCTTCCGGGACACCTTATGGCTACACCTTC

j_gene: TRBJ1-1
v_gene: TRBV10-3
d_gene: -
abundance: -
CDR3aa: CASGLSWDTEAFF
CDR3nt: TGTGCCAGTGGACTTTCATGGGACACTGAAGCTTTCTTT

j_gene: TRBJ1-1
v_gene: TRBV3-1/TRBV3-2
d_gene: TRBD1
abundance: -
CDR3aa: CASSQDPYRGWKGTEAFF
CDR3nt: TGTGCCAGCAGCCAAGACCCTTACAGGGGTTGGAAGGGCACTGAAGCTTTCTTT

j_gene: TRBJ2-7
v_gene: TRBV9
d_gene: TRBD1
abundance: -
CDR3aa: CASSAQPDRAYEQYF
CDR3nt: TGTGCCAGCAGCGCCCAACCGGACAGGGCCTACGAGCAGTACTTC

j_gene: TRBJ2-2
v_gene: TRBV5-1
d_gene: -
abundance: -
CDR3aa: CASSLVGHLGAGELFF
CDR3nt: TGCGCCAGCAGCTTGGTTGGCCATCTTGGGGCCGGGGAGCTGTTTTTT

j_gene: TRBJ2-2
v_gene: TRBV15
d_gene: -
abundance: -
CDR3aa: CATSLGRITGELFF
CDR3nt: TGTGCCACCAGCCTGGGACGGATCACCGGGGAGCTGTTTTTT

j_gene: TRBJ1-5
v_gene: TRBV28
d_gene: TRBD1
abundance: -
CDR3aa: CASSQGVGNQPQHF
CDR3nt: TGTGCCAGCAGCCAGGGGGTCGGCAATCAGCCCCAGCATTTT

j_gene: TRBJ2-5
v_gene: TRBV6-2/TRBV6-3
d_gene: TRBD2
abundance: -
CDR3aa: CASSYHLGTSGGLQETQYF
CDR3nt: TGTGCCAGCAGTTACCACCTCGGGACTAGCGGGGGACTCCAAGAGACCCAGTACTTC

j_gene: TRBJ2-7
v_gene: TRBV20-1
d_gene: -
abundance: -
CDR3aa: CSASSSRRSEQYF
CDR3nt: TGCAGTGCTAGTTCCTCTCGACGCTCCGAGCAGTACTTC

j_gene: TRBJ2-7
v_gene: TRBV9
d_gene: TRBD1
abundance: -
CDR3aa: CASSVEGAAGVEQYF
CDR3nt: TGTGCCAGCAGCGTAGAGGGGGCTGCGGGCGTCGAGCAGTACTTC

j_gene: TRBJ2-3
v_gene: TRBV2
d_gene: -
abundance: -
CDR3aa: CARDPSGRVGTDTQYF
CDR3nt: TGTGCCAGAGACCCAAGCGGTCGCGTTGGCACAGATACGCAGTATTTT

j_gene: TRBJ2-1
v_gene: TRBV5-4
d_gene: TRBD2
abundance: -
CDR3aa: CASSLPGTSGMLEQFF
CDR3nt: TGTGCCAGCAGCTTGCCGGGGACTAGCGGGATGCTTGAGCAGTTCTTC

j_gene: TRBJ1-2
v_gene: TRBV5-1
d_gene: -
abundance: once
CDR3aa: CASSLGGYGYTF
CDR3nt: TGCGCCAGCAGCTTGGGGGGCTATGGCTACACCTTC

j_gene: TRBJ1-1
v_gene: TRBV19
d_gene: -
abundance: -
CDR3aa: CASSIYLGHLGTEAFF
CDR3nt: TGTGCCAGTAGTATTTATCTGGGACACCTGGGGACTGAAGCTTTCTTT

j_gene: TRBJ2-7
v_gene: TRBV5-1
d_gene: -
abundance: -
CDR3aa: CASSLSRPFGYEQYF
CDR3nt: TGCGCCAGCAGCTTGAGCCGACCGTTTGGCTACGAGCAGTACTTC

j_gene: TRBJ1-1
v_gene: TRBV19
d_gene: -
abundance: few
CDR3aa: CASSMRGAAEAFF
CDR3nt: TGTGCCAGTAGTATGAGAGGGGCGGCTGAAGCTTTCTTT

j_gene: TRBJ2-7
v_gene: TRBV7-9
d_gene: TRBD1
abundance: -
CDR3aa: CASSPQGANEQYF
CDR3nt: TGTGCCAGCAGCCCACAGGGGGCTAACGAGCAGTACTTC

j_gene: TRBJ2-7
v_gene: TRBV18
d_gene: -
abundance: -
CDR3aa: CASSPLVTSEQYF
CDR3nt: TGTGCCAGCTCACCACTAGTCACTAGCGAGCAGTACTTC

j_gene: TRBJ2-5
v_gene: TRBV6-5
d_gene: -
abundance: -
CDR3aa: CASSPTGVETQYF
CDR3nt: TGTGCCAGCAGTCCTACGGGGGTGGAGACCCAGTACTTC

j_gene: TRBJ1-2
v_gene: TRBV24-1
d_gene: -
abundance: -
CDR3aa: CAASSRGNYGYTF
CDR3nt: TGTGCCGCCTCGTCGCGGGGCAACTATGGCTACACCTTC

j_gene: TRBJ1-1
v_gene: TRBV4-1
d_gene: -
abundance: -
CDR3aa: CASSQGQGGTEAFF
CDR3nt: TGCGCCAGCAGCCAGGGGCAGGGCGGCACTGAAGCTTTCTTT

j_gene: TRBJ2-3
v_gene: TRBV9
d_gene: -
abundance: -
CDR3aa: CASSVGLGSTDTQYF
CDR3nt: TGTGCCAGCAGCGTAGGACTAGGGAGCACAGATACGCAGTATTTT

j_gene: TRBJ2-1
v_gene: TRBV5-6
d_gene: -
abundance: -
CDR3aa: CASSLGTLGEQFF
CDR3nt: TGTGCCAGCAGCTTGGGGACGTTGGGTGAGCAGTTCTTC

j_gene: TRBJ2-1
v_gene: TRBV20-1
d_gene: -
abundance: -
CDR3aa: CSASKFDIRSYNEQFF
CDR3nt: TGCAGTGCTAGTAAGTTCGACATTCGCTCCTACAATGAGCAGTTCTTC

j_gene: TRBJ1-6
v_gene: TRBV27
d_gene: -
abundance: -
CDR3aa: CASGLLRGGSYNSPLHF
CDR3nt: TGTGCCAGCGGACTTCTAAGGGGGGGCTCCTATAATTCACCCCTCCACTTT

j_gene: TRBJ1-5
v_gene: TRBV6-1
d_gene: -
abundance: -
CDR3aa: CASSDVSERVGNQPQHF
CDR3nt: TGTGCCAGCAGTGACGTTTCCGAGAGGGTTGGAAATCAGCCCCAGCATTTT

j_gene: TRBJ2-7
v_gene: TRBV19
d_gene: -
abundance: -
CDR3aa: CARDGCSYEQYF
CDR3nt: TGTGCCAGGGACGGCTGCTCCTACGAGCAGTACTTC

j_gene: TRBJ2-2
v_gene: TRBV11-2
d_gene: -
abundance: -
CDR3aa: CASSLGTFGQNTGELFF
CDR3nt: TGTGCCAGCAGCTTAGGTACATTCGGACAAAACACCGGGGAGCTGTTTTTT

j_gene: TRBJ2-1
v_gene: TRBV15
d_gene: TRBD2
abundance: -
CDR3aa: CATSPVAGGPVYNEQFF
CDR3nt: TGTGCCACCAGCCCCGTGGCGGGGGGGCCCGTATACAATGAGCAGTTCTTC

j_gene: TRBJ2-3
v_gene: TRBV9
d_gene: TRBD2
abundance: -
CDR3aa: CASSSPGTSGAPSTDTQYF
CDR3nt: TGTGCCAGCAGCTCCCCGGGGACTAGCGGGGCCCCTAGCACAGATACGCAGTATTTT

j_gene: TRBJ1-1
v_gene: TRBV5-1
d_gene: TRBD1
abundance: -
CDR3aa: CASSPDRGTEAFF
CDR3nt: TGCGCCAGCAGCCCGGACAGGGGCACTGAAGCTTTCTTT

j_gene: TRBJ1-1
v_gene: TRBV9
d_gene: -
abundance: -
CDR3aa: CASSVDVKNTEAFF
CDR3nt: TGTGCCAGCAGCGTAGATGTCAAAAACACTGAAGCTTTCTTT

j_gene: TRBJ2-7
v_gene: TRBV5-1
d_gene: TRBD2
abundance: -
CDR3aa: CASRPRTSGMYEQYF
CDR3nt: TGCGCCAGCAGACCTCGGACTAGCGGGATGTACGAGCAGTACTTC

j_gene: TRBJ2-3
v_gene: TRBV28
d_gene: TRBD1
abundance: -
CDR3aa: CTVWETGGATVDTQYF
CDR3nt: TGTACCGTTTGGGAGACAGGGGGCGCGACGGTAGATACGCAGTATTTT

j_gene: TRBJ1-3
v_gene: TRBV7-7
d_gene: TRBD1
abundance: -
CDR3aa: CASSRDRGFGNTIYF
CDR3nt: TGTGCTAGCAGCCGGGACAGGGGGTTTGGAAACACCATATATTTT

j_gene: TRBJ2-1
v_gene: TRBV5-1
d_gene: -
abundance: -
CDR3aa: CASSLGHGTDEQFF
CDR3nt: TGCGCCAGCAGCTTGGGGCACGGCACCGATGAGCAGTTCTTC

j_gene: TRBJ1-1
v_gene: TRBV29-1
d_gene: -
abundance: -
CDR3aa: CRAGALNTEAFF
CDR3nt: TGCAGAGCCGGGGCATTGAACACTGAAGCTTTCTTT

j_gene: TRBJ1-1
v_gene: TRBV5-4
d_gene: TRBD1
abundance: -
CDR3aa: CASSFWRGQSRTEAFF
CDR3nt: TGTGCCAGCAGCTTTTGGAGGGGGCAAAGTAGGACTGAAGCTTTCTTT

j_gene: TRBJ2-2
v_gene: TRBV6-5
d_gene: TRBD2
abundance: few
CDR3aa: CAIIAGGPTGELFF
CDR3nt: TGTGCCATAATAGCGGGAGGCCCCACCGGGGAGCTGTTTTTT

j_gene: TRBJ1-1
v_gene: TRBV5-6
d_gene: -
abundance: -
CDR3aa: CASSLYGTEAFF
CDR3nt: TGTGCCAGCAGCTTGTATGGCACTGAAGCTTTCTTT

j_gene: TRBJ2-7
v_gene: TRBV19
d_gene: -
abundance: -
CDR3aa: CASSIGVPKDEQYF
CDR3nt: TGTGCCAGTAGTATCGGTGTCCCCAAGGACGAGCAGTACTTC

j_gene: TRBJ1-1
v_gene: TRBV7-9
d_gene: -
abundance: -
CDR3aa: CASSFHGNTEAFF
CDR3nt: TGTGCCAGCAGCTTTCACGGAAACACTGAAGCTTTCTTT

j_gene: TRBJ2-7
v_gene: TRBV10-3
d_gene: TRBD2
abundance: -
CDR3aa: CAISEEGGPSEQYF
CDR3nt: TGTGCCATCAGTGAGGAGGGAGGGCCGAGCGAGCAGTACTTC

j_gene: TRBJ1-1
v_gene: TRBV5-1
d_gene: -
abundance: -
CDR3aa: CASSLQLDRNTEAFF
CDR3nt: TGCGCCAGCAGCTTGCAATTAGACAGGAACACTGAGGCTTTCTTT

j_gene: TRBJ2-3
v_gene: TRBV7-9
d_gene: -
abundance: -
CDR3aa: CASQQWGPSTDTQYF
CDR3nt: TGTGCCAGCCAGCAGTGGGGGCCTAGCACAGATACGCAGTATTTT

j_gene: TRBJ2-3
v_gene: TRBV19
d_gene: TRBD2
abundance: -
CDR3aa: CASSIGLAGDTQYF
CDR3nt: TGTGCCAGTAGTATAGGACTAGCCGGAGATACGCAGTATTTT

j_gene: TRBJ1-3
v_gene: TRBV19
d_gene: -
abundance: -
CDR3aa: CASSIDRLGLSGNTIYF
CDR3nt: TGTGCCAGTAGTATAGATCGGCTGGGCCTCTCTGGAAACACCATATATTTT